This entry features one TCR beta chain sequence. Its antigen is still unknown. Per-base qualities were not stored, and no clone one base away is much larger. TCRbeta CDR3 regions were amplified from genomic DNA using the immunoSEQ Assay, a bias-controlled multiplex PCR. The original pipeline was this. The number of nucleated cells in each sample was estimated by amplification of reference gene primers within the assay. To quantify the absolute abundance of each unique TCRbeta CDR3 rearrangement, sequence reads were collapsed and filtered. For each sample, productive Simpson clonality was calculated as the square root of Simpson's diversity index across productive rearrangements. In TCRdb, the immuneACCESS table is reduced to in-frame sequences with V and J assigned. These tables do not hold every clone; where another copy was compared, an unresolved V gene accounts for under half, and the others remain unexplained. The V and J calls and the clone size are those of that table, but D and trimming were determined from the DNA. This sample lists tens of thousands of clones; 91% were detected once. The ten largest clones take up 5.8% of the sample.

These data are taken from a study of blood T cell repertoires in COVID-19 (dated by TCRdb to 2020 to 2021). About the study as a whole: Collaborator samples came from the United States, Italy and Spain and covered acute and convalescent phases of COVID-19. The material from the prospective study consisted of cDNA or gDNA derived from T cells, B-cell-depleted T cells, or PBMCs. Deeply sampled blood TCRbeta repertoires from subjects exposed to, actively infected with, or recovered from COVID-19 were included in the dataset. The repertoires were released in a freely available public database intended as a resource for research on the immune response to SARS-CoV-2. Samples were obtained from the ongoing ImmuneRACE study (first 160 participants) and from approximately 1,200 subjects provided by 6 global collaborators. The sample metadata nearly always contained a de-identified subject ID, COVID-19 status, age in years and sex. Where HLA class I and class II types were available, the types were taken from metadata supplied by the sample provider, not from assay-based typing.

Unmatched junction bases come to 7, with V trimmed by 1 base and J by 5 bases. From the germline V gene, CDR1 is SGHTA and CDR2 is FQGNSA. The CDR3 spans 15 residues, from the cysteine through the phenylalanine. CDR3 DNA is the only sequence kept; it has 45 bases, read in frame from the first base. The collaborating institutions used their own protocols to collect whole blood in K2EDTA tubes. For TCRbeta analysis, collaborators shipped samples as frozen whole blood, isolated PBMCs, or DNA extracted from either of those sample types. Results and caveats for the whole study, not just this receptor: Clinical and demographic metadata were provided uncurated, with the amount varying by source and participant.

The rearrangement joined TRBV7-2 to TRBJ2-5; the central 7 bases match TRBD1. The sample taken for sequencing was peripheral blood. The TCR originated in a human donor in a cohort sampled during active COVID-19. The bases read TGTGCCAGCAGCTTAGGGAGACAGGGTTGGGAGACCCAGTACTTC. This is translated as CASSLGRQGWETQYF.